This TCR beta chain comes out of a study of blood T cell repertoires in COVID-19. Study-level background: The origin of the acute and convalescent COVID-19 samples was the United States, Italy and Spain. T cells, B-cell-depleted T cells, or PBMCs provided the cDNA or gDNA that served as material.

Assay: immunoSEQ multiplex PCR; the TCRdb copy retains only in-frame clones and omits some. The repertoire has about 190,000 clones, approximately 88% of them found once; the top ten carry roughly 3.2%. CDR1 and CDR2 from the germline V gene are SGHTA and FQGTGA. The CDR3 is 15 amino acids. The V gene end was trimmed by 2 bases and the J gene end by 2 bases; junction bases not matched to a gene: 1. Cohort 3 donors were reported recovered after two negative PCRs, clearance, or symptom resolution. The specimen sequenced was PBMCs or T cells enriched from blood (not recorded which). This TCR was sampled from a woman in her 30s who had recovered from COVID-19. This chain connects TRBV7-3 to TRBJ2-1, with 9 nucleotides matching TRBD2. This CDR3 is CASSLAGGTYNEQFF. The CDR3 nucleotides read TGTGCCAGCAGCTTAGCGGGAGGGACCTACAATGAGCAGTTCTTC.